Listed here are 23 T cell receptor beta chains from one sample, sequenced in a study of cytomegalovirus exposure and HLA in healthy donors. The PCR had 60 Vbeta and 13 Jbeta primers. Clones were sequenced by immunoSEQ multiplex PCR, and TCRdb holds only the in-frame ones, with some missing. The sample has roughly 68,000 clones; 66% are singletons. The sequencing input was PBMCs. These receptor sequences come from a middle-aged man in good health and CMV-seropositive.

In nucleotides, the CDR3 is TGTGCCAGCAGTCCAGGGACAGGGCCCTACGAGCAGTACTTC. Translated, it gives CASSPGTGPYEQYF. The genes are TRBV27 and TRBJ2-7; 9 bases align to TRBD1. The V gene end was trimmed by 5 bases and the J gene end by 2 bases; junction bases not matched to a gene: 4. CDR3 length: 14 residues. The germline CDR1 and CDR2 sequences are MNHEY and SMNVEV (reference sequence).

This clone came up a few times. V usage is TRBV6-5 and J usage is TRBJ1-2; 7 positions agree with TRBD1. The germline gives CDR1 MNHEY, CDR2 SVGAGI. CDR3 length: 14 amino acids. Trimming took 4 bases from V and 7 from J; bases not matched to a gene: 9. The CDR3 is CASSSYVNRGGYTF. As DNA, the CDR3 is TGTGCCAGCAGTTCATACGTCAACAGGGGTGGCTACACCTTC.

This chain links TRBV6-4 with TRBJ2-2, with unresolved D. The CDR3 sequence is 15 residues long. V dropped 6 bases and J dropped 1 base, with 12 bases sitting between them. CDR1 MRHNA and CDR2 SNTAGT come from the germline V gene. The CDR3 spells CASSPGPGNTGELFF. As DNA, the CDR3 is TGTGCCAGCAGCCCGGGTCCGGGGAACACCGGGGAGCTGTTTTTT.

The chain joins TRBV27 to TRBJ2-7, with 7 bases matching TRBD2. This CDR3 contains 13 residues. With V trimmed by 1 base and J by 6 bases, 3 bases remained unmatched. Germline loops: CDR1 MNHEY, CDR2 SMNVEV (reference sequence). For the CDR3, the DNA is TGTGCCAGCAGTTTATGGGGCGGGGGCGAGCAGTACTTC. It encodes CASSLWGGGEQYF.

CDR3 bases: TGTGCCAGCAGTGAGGACTACAGTGGGGCGCAGACCGGGGAGCTGTTTTTT. This codes for CASSEDYSGAQTGELFF. The rearrangement joins TRBV6-1 to TRBJ2-2; the D gene is possibly TRBD2 (6 bases). This CDR3 is built from 17 residues. Germline CDR1 MNHNS, CDR2 SASEGT. V was cut by 3 bases and J by 5 bases, with 19 bases left in between.

The CDR3, as DNA: TGTGCCAGCAGCGTAGTACCCAGGATCTCTGGAAACACCATATATTTT. Amino acids: CASSVVPRISGNTIYF. The chain combines TRBV9 with TRBJ1-3; no clear D gene. V lost 0 bases to trimming and J lost 0 bases, with 10 bases between them. The CDR3 is 16 residues long. The germline V gene has CDR1 SGDLS and CDR2 YYNGEE. Using reference TRBV9 and TRBJ1-3 for the parts outside the CDR3, the full variable domain is DSGVTQTPKHLITATGQRVTLRCSPRSGDLSVYWYQQSLDQGLQFLIQYYNGEERAKGNILERFSAQQFPDLHSELNLSSLELGDSALYFCASSVVPRISGNTIYFGEGSWLTVV.

The V call is TRBV7-2, the J call TRBJ1-5; D unclear. Between the trimmed V and J ends, which lost 1 base and 7 bases, there was a span of 8 bases. This CDR3 region has 13 residues. CDR1 SGHTA and CDR2 FQGNSA come from the germline V gene. The CDR3 sequence: CASSLGGPQPQHF. The DNA for the CDR3 is TGTGCCAGCAGCTTAGGAGGGCCACAGCCCCAGCATTTT.

The chain has TRBV5-4 and TRBJ2-5; perhaps TRBD1 as D (6 bases). The DNA end is a closer match to TRBJ2-7, so the J assignment may be wrong. The CDR3 has 14 amino acids. Per the germline V gene, CDR1 is SGHNT and CDR2 is YYREEE (reference sequence). The CDR3 reads CASSLTGLGDEQYF. The CDR3 bases are TGTGCCAGCAGCTTGACAGGGTTGGGCGACGAGCAGTACTTC.

The chain links TRBV4-2 to TRBJ2-3; D remains ambiguous. The germline gives CDR1 LGHNA, CDR2 YNFKEQ. Trimming pared 0 bases from V and 0 bases from J, leaving 13 bases between. This CDR3 is 17 amino acids long. The CDR3 coding sequence is TGTGCCAGCAGCCAAGAATTGAGCCTGGTTAGCACAGATACGCAGTATTTT. This gives the protein CASSQELSLVSTDTQYF.

The genes are TRBV5-4 and TRBJ2-7; 8 bases match TRBD2. The CDR3 is 16 residues long. Trimming took 3 bases from V and 2 from J; bases not matched to a gene: 10. CDR1 is SGHNT and CDR2 is YYREEE in the germline V gene (reference sequence). CDR3 in amino acids: CASSWTGRGEAYEQYF. CDR3 coding DNA: TGTGCCAGCAGCTGGACCGGGCGGGGGGAAGCCTACGAGCAGTACTTC.

This chain connects TRBV5-4 to TRBJ1-1; TRBD1 aligns across 10 bases. The CDR3 is 14 amino acids. J was trimmed by 10 bases and V by 5 bases; bases with no gene match: 11. In germline, CDR1 is SGHNT, CDR2 YYREEE (reference sequence). DNA of the CDR3: TGTGCCAGCAGGAACCTAGGGACAGGGGTGGCAGCTTTCTTT. Translation gives CASRNLGTGVAAFF.

This clone showed up just a few times. The gene calls are TRBV27 and TRBJ1-2, with TRBD1 matching over 9 bases. This CDR3 spans 14 amino acids. The germline V gene encodes CDR1 MNHEY and CDR2 SMNVEV (reference sequence). Trimming removed 6 bases from V and 7 bases from J; junction bases left unmatched: 9. The CDR3 bases are TGTGCCAGCAGACCGTGGACAGGGGATGGTGGCTACACCTTC. Protein sequence: CASRPWTGDGGYTF.

This chain uses TRBV7-2 with TRBJ2-5; D uncertain. From germline, CDR1 is SGHTA and CDR2 FQGNSA. The CDR3 runs 12 residues. Between the trimmed V and J ends, which lost 5 bases and 4 bases, there was a span of 8 bases. CDR3 bases: TGTGCCAGCAGCCAGATCCTAGAGACCCAGTACTTC. This encodes CASSQILETQYF.

This clone has a handful of counts. The chain uses TRBV5-1 and TRBJ1-2; D is unclear. The CDR3 runs to 16 residues. From germline, CDR1 is SGHRS and CDR2 YFSETQ. Trimming took 3 bases from V and 5 from J, leaving 20 bases between them. The CDR3 protein is CASSSSSITGSYGYTF. Written as DNA, the CDR3 is TGCGCCAGCAGCTCTTCTTCGATTACGGGGTCTTATGGCTACACCTTC.

This clone turned up a few times. The chain employs TRBV5-8 and TRBJ1-5; no definite D call. V was clipped by 5 bases and J by 1 base, with 19 bases between them. Germline CDR1 reads SGHTS; CDR2 reads YDEGEE. This CDR3 spans 17 amino acids. The CDR3 DNA reads TGTGCCAGCAGTCCGACTATTTCCCTAGGGAGCAATCAGCCCCAGCATTTT. As protein: CASSPTISLGSNQPQHF.

There are a few counts of this clone. The CDR3 bases are TGTGCCAGCAGCTTGGAAGTGGGGGCGGTTGCCGAAGCTTTCTTT. Residues: CASSLEVGAVAEAFF. The genes are TRBV5-6 and TRBJ1-1, with a tentative D call TRBD1 (6 bases). Trimming left V 0 bases short and J 8 bases short, with 17 bases between. This CDR3 contains 15 residues. Germline V lookup: CDR1 SGHDT, CDR2 YYEEEE.

This clone appeared a single time. The V and J genes are TRBV6-5 and TRBJ1-5; D is uncertain. The CDR3 loop spans 14 amino acids. V lost 4 bases to trimming and J lost 4 bases, with 11 bases between them. Germline-derived CDR1 and CDR2 are MNHEY and SVGAGI. The CDR3 sequence is CASSFARGNQPQHF. DNA of the CDR3: TGTGCCAGCAGTTTTGCCCGGGGAAATCAGCCCCAGCATTTT.

The genes are TRBV30 and TRBJ1-6; no clear D. V was clipped by 6 bases and J by 14 bases, with 14 bases between them. The CDR3 contains 11 residues. The germline CDR1 and CDR2 sequences are GTSNPN and SVGIG (reference sequence). As DNA, the CDR3 is TGTGCCTGCCCGGCGGAGTTGGCCCTCCACTTT. The encoded protein is CACPAELALHF.

The gene calls are TRBV5-1 and TRBJ2-2; TRBD2 matches at 8 bases. CDR1 and CDR2 from the germline V gene are SGHRS and YFSETQ. J gave up 0 bases and V 4 bases, and 2 bases lay outside the gene matches. The CDR3 consists of 15 residues. The CDR3 DNA reads as TGCGCCAGCAGCGAGCGGGGGACGAACACCGGGGAGCTGTTTTTT. Residues: CASSERGTNTGELFF.

The chain combines TRBV9 with TRBJ2-3; 8 positions match TRBD2. With V trimmed by 4 bases and J by 5 bases, 3 bases remained unmatched. The CDR3 is 13 amino acids. Germline V lookup: CDR1 SGDLS, CDR2 YYNGEE. CDR3 amino acids: CASSLGGEDTQYF. For the CDR3, the DNA is TGTGCCAGCAGCCTCGGGGGGGAAGATACGCAGTATTTT.

This clone was seen more than once but under ten times. CDR3 coding DNA: TGTGCCAGCAGTTTAGGTCCGGGTTTTTTCGAGCAGTACTTC. It specifies CASSLGPGFFEQYF. V usage is TRBV6-5 and J usage is TRBJ2-7; D gene unclear. Germline V gene sequence: CDR1 MNHEY, CDR2 SVGAGI. Trimming took 4 bases from V and 6 from J, leaving 16 bases between them. This CDR3 is built from 14 residues.

The chain carries TRBV11-3 and TRBJ2-7; possible D gene TRBD2, 5 bases. This CDR3 comprises 14 residues. Between the trimmed V and J ends, which lost 1 base and 7 bases, there was a span of 14 bases. Germline-derived CDR1 and CDR2 are SGHNT and YENEEA. The CDR3 nucleotides are TGTGCCAGCAGCTTAGGATCCGGGGATAGGGAGCAGTACTTC. Protein: CASSLGSGDREQYF.

V is TRBV7-2 and J is TRBJ2-7; 7 nucleotides agree with TRBD2. The CDR3 length is 15 residues. Trimming removed 6 bases from V and 5 bases from J; junction bases left unmatched: 13. CDR1 SGHTA and CDR2 FQGNSA come from the germline V gene. The CDR3 sequence is CASSSARASGHEQYF. CDR3 in DNA: TGTGCCAGCAGTTCAGCGCGGGCTAGCGGTCACGAGCAGTACTTC.